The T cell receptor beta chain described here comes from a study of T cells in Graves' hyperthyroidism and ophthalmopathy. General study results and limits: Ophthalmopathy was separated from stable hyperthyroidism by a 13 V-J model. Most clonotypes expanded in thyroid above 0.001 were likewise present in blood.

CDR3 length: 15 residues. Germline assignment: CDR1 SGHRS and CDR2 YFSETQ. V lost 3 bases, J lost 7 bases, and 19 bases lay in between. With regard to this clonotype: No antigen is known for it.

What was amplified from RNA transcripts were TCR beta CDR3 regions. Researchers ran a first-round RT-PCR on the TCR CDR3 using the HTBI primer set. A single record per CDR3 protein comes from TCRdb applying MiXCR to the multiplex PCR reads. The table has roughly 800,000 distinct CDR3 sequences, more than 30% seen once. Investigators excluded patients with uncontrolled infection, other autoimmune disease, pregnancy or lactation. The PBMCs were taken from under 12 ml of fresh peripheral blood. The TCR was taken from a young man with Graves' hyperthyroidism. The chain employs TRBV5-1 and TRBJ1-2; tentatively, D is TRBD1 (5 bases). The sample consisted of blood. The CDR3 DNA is TGCGCCAGCAGCTGGGGTGTAGAGGGGAAAAGTGGCTACACCTTC. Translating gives CASSWGVEGKSGYTF.